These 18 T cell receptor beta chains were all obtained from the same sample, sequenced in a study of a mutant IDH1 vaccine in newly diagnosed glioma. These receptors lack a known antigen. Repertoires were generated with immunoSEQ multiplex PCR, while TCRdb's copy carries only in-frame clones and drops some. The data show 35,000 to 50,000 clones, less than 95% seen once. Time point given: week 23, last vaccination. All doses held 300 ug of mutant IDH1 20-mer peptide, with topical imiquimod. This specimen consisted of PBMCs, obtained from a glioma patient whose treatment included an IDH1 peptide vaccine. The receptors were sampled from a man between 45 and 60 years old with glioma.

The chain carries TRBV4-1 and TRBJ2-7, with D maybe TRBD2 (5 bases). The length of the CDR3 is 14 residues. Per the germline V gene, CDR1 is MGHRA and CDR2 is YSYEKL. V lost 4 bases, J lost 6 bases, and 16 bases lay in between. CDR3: CASSRGGAGGEQYF. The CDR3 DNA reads TGCGCCAGCAGCCGTGGAGGCGCTGGTGGCGAGCAGTACTTC.

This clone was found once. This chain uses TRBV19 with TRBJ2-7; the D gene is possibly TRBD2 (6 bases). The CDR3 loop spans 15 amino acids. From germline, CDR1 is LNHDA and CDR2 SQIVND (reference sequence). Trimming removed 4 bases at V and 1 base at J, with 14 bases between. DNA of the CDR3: TGTGCCAGTAGTACCTATCTAGCGTCGTCCTACGAGCAGTACTTC. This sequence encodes CASSTYLASSYEQYF.

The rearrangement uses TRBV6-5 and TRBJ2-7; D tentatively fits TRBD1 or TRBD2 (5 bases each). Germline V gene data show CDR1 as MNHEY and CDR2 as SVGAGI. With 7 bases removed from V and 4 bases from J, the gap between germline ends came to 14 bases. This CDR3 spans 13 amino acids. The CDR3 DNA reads TGTGCCAGCACTCAGTCAGGGAGATACGAGCAGTACTTC. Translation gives CASTQSGRYEQYF.

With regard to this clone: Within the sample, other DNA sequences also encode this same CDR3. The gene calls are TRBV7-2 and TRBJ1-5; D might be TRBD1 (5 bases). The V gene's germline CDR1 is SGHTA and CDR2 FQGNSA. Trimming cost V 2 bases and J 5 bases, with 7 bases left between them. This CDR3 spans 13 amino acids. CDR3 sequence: CASSLLGDQPQHF. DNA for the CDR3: TGTGCCAGCAGCTTATTGGGGGATCAGCCCCAGCATTTT.

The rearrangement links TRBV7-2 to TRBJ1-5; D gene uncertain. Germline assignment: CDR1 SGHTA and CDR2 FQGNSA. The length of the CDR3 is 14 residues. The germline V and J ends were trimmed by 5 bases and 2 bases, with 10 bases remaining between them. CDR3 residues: CASSGGGGNQPQHF. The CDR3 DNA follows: TGTGCCAGCAGCGGAGGAGGCGGCAATCAGCCCCAGCATTTT. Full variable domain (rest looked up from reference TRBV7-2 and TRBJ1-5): GAGVSQSPSNKVTEKGKDVELRCDPISGHTALYWYRQSLGQGLEFLIYFQGNSAPDKSGLPSDRFSAERTGGSVSTLTIQRTQQEDSAVYLCASSGGGGNQPQHFGDGTRLSIL.

CDR3 sequence: CASSFNSQGPEQYF. As DNA, the CDR3 is TGTGCCAGCAGCTTCAATAGTCAGGGACCCGAGCAGTACTTC. The genes are TRBV5-4 and TRBJ2-7, with D tentatively TRBD1 or TRBD2 (5 bases each). The CDR3 is 14 residues long. V gave up 2 bases and J gave up 6 bases, with 15 bases separating them. Germline CDR1 reads SGHNT; CDR2 reads YYREEE (reference sequence).

CDR3 nucleotides: TGCGCCAGCAGCTTGGCAGGCGAGCAGTACTTC. As protein: CASSLAGEQYF. The rearrangement links TRBV5-1 to TRBJ2-7; D ambiguous. Germline V gives CDR1 SGHRS, CDR2 YFSETQ. Trimming removed 0 bases at V and 6 bases at J, with 4 bases between. CDR3 length equals 11 residues. The whole variable domain, remainder taken from reference TRBV5-1 and TRBJ2-7, is KAGVTQTPRYLIKTRGQQVTLSCSPISGHRSVSWYQQTPGQGLQFLFEYFSETQRNKGNFPGRFSGRQFSNSRSEMNVSTLELGDSALYLCASSLAGEQYFGPGTRLTVT.

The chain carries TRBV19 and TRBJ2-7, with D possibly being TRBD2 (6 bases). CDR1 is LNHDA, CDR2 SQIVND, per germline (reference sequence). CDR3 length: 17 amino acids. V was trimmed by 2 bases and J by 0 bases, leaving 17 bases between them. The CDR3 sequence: CASSIRAQAGFSYEQYF. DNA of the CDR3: TGTGCCAGTAGTATACGGGCTCAGGCGGGATTCTCCTACGAGCAGTACTTC.

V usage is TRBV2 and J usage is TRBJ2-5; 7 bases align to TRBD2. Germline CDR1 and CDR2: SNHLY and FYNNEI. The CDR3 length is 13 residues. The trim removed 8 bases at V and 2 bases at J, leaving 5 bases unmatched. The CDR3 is CASGAGWQETQYF. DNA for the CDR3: TGTGCCAGCGGAGCGGGGTGGCAAGAGACCCAGTACTTC.

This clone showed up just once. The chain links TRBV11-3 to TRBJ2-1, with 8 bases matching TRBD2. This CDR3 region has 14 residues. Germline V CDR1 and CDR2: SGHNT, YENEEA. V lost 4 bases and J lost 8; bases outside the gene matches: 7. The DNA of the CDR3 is TGTGCCAGCAGCTCGGGACTAGTCGTTGATGAGCAGTTCTTC. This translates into CASSSGLVVDEQFF.

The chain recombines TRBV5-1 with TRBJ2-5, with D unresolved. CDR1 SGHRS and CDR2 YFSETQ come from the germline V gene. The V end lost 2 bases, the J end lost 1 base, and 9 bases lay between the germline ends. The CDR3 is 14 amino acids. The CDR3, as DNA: TGCGCCAGCAGCTTATCACAGACCCAAGAGACCCAGTACTTC. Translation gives CASSLSQTQETQYF.

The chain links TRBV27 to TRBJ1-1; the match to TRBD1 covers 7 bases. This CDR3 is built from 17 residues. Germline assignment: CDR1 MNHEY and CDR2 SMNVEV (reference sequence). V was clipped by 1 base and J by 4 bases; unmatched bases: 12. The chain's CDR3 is CASSLLLGGGGGTEAFF. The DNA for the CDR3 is TGTGCCAGCAGTTTATTGTTAGGGGGCGGGGGTGGCACTGAAGCTTTCTTT.

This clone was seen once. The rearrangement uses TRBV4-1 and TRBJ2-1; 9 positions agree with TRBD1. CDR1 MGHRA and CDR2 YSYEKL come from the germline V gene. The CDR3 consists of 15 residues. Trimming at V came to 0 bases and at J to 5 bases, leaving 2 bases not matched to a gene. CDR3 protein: CASSQEGTGNNEQFF. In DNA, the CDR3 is TGCGCCAGCAGCCAAGAAGGGACAGGGAACAATGAGCAGTTCTTC.

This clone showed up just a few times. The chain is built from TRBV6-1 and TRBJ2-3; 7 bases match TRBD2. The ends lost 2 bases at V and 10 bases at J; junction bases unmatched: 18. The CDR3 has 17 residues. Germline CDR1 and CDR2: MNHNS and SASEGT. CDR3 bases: TGTGCCAGCAGTGAATCGATTGGTTGGGGTCGGGGGGTCCCGCAGTATTTT. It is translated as CASSESIGWGRGVPQYF.

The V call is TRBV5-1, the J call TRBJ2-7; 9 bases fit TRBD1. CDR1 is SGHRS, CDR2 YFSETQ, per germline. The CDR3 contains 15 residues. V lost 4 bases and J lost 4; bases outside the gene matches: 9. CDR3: CASSETDRGKYEQYF. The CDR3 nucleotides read TGCGCCAGCAGCGAAACCGACAGGGGGAAATACGAGCAGTACTTC.

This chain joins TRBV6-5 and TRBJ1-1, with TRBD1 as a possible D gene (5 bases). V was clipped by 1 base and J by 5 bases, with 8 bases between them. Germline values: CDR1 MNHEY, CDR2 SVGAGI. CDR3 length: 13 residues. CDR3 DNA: TGTGCCAGCAGTTACTGGCAGGGTACTGAAGCTTTCTTT. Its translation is CASSYWQGTEAFF.

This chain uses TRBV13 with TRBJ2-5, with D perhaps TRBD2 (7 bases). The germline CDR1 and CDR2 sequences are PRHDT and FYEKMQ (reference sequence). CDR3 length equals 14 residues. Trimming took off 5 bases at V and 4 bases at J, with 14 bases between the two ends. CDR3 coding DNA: TGTGCCAGCAGCCCCTTGCGGGGGCGAGAGACCCAGTACTTC. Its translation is CASSPLRGRETQYF.

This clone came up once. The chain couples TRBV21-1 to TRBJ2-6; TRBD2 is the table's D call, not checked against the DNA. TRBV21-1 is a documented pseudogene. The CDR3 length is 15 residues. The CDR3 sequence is CASSAREDGANVLTF. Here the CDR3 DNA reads TGTGCCAGCAGCGCCCGGGAGGACGGGGCCAACGTCCTGACTTTC.